A selection of T cell receptor beta chains follows, all from one sample in a study of blood T cell repertoires in COVID-19. TCRdb's copy holds only in-frame clones and misses some; the assay was immunoSEQ multiplex PCR. The sample has nearly 110,000 clones, around 90% seen once. The source material was peripheral blood. These receptors were taken from a woman younger than 45 with acute or convalescent COVID-19. CDR3s include the opening cysteine and the closing phenylalanine or tryptophan. D genes are given only for firm matches. Clone size is stated in some rows and not others, as once, few, many or a class when expanded.

- | TRBJ2-3 | TRBD2 | TRBV4-2 | TGTGCCAGCAGCCCCCTCCTAGCGGGAGGCCCTAGCACAGATACGCAGTATTTT | CASSPLLAGGPSTDTQYF
- | TRBJ2-1 | - | TRBV7-8 | TGTGCCAGCAGCTCTAGTGGTCTAAACTCCTACAATGAGCAGTTCTTC | CASSSSGLNSYNEQFF
- | TRBJ1-4 | TRBD1 | TRBV19 | TGTGCCAGTAGCCCGGACAGGGAAACTAAAAATGAAAAACTGTTTTTT | CASSPDRETKNEKLFF
- | TRBJ2-2 | TRBD2 | TRBV5-4 | TGTGCCAGCAGCTCGGGGACTAGCGGGAGTGTCGGGGAGCTGTTTTTT | CASSSGTSGSVGELFF
- | TRBJ1-1 | - | TRBV30 | TGTGCCTGGAGTCCTCGGGACACTGAAGCTTTCTTT | CAWSPRDTEAFF
- | TRBJ2-7 | TRBD2 | TRBV18 | TGTGCCAGCTCACCAGGGGGTAGCGGGGTCGAGCAGTACTTC | CASSPGGSGVEQYF
- | TRBJ2-7 | - | TRBV7-2 | TGTGCCAGCGGGGCCGGGTCATACGAGCAGTACTTC | CASGAGSYEQYF
- | TRBJ1-2 | - | TRBV14 | TGTGCCAGCAGCCAATCTCGGGGGGCGCTTGCTAACTATGGCTACACCTTC | CASSQSRGALANYGYTF
- | TRBJ1-5 | - | TRBV6-2/TRBV6-3 | TGTGCCAGCAGTTACTCGTCCGCCGTCTATAGCAATCAGCCCCAGCATTTT | CASSYSSAVYSNQPQHF
- | TRBJ2-7 | TRBD2 | TRBV12-3/TRBV12-4 | TGTGCCAGCAGGGGGACTAGGGTCTACGAGCAGTACTTC | CASRGTRVYEQYF
- | TRBJ1-2 | - | TRBV19 | TGTGCCAGTAGTATAGGACGGGGTCCGGGTGGCTACACCTTC | CASSIGRGPGGYTF
- | TRBJ2-7 | - | TRBV4-2 | TGTGCCAGCAGCCGAGAAACCGGGACACGGACCTCCTACGAGCAGTACTTC | CASSRETGTRTSYEQYF
- | TRBJ2-3 | TRBD2 | TRBV19 | TGTGCCACAGGGATAGCGGGAGCCTCTGATACGCAGTATTTT | CATGIAGASDTQYF
- | TRBJ2-2 | TRBD2 | TRBV7-9 | TGTGCCAGCAGCTTGGGAGGGCTCGCCGGGGAGCTGTTTTTT | CASSLGGLAGELFF
- | TRBJ1-5 | - | TRBV6-5 | TGTGCCAGCACAGACTCGGGGAGTCAGCCCCAGCATTTT | CASTDSGSQPQHF
- | TRBJ2-1 | TRBD2 | TRBV10-2 | TGCGCCAGCAGTGAGCCTTATATAGCGGGAGACTCCTACAATGAGCAGTTCTTC | CASSEPYIAGDSYNEQFF
- | TRBJ2-1 | TRBD1 | TRBV24-1 | TGTGCCACCAGCTGGGACAGGGGGTACTACAATGAGCAGTTCTTC | CATSWDRGYYNEQFF
- | TRBJ1-5 | - | TRBV9 | TGTGCCAGCAGCGTAGCCGGGGAGCAATATCAGCCCCAGCATTTT | CASSVAGEQYQPQHF
- | TRBJ1-1 | - | TRBV6-1 | TGTGCCAGCAGTACACAAATGGACACTGAAGCTTTCTTT | CASSTQMDTEAFF
- | TRBJ1-6 | TRBD1 | TRBV7-8 | TGTGCCAGCAGCTCACAGGGGCTCTATAATTCACCCCTCCACTTT | CASSSQGLYNSPLHF
- | TRBJ1-6 | - | TRBV5-5 | TGTGCCAGCAGCCCAACCCAGGGGTGGTATTCACCCCTCCACTTT | CASSPTQGWYSPLHF
- | TRBJ2-7 | TRBD2 | TRBV27 | TGTGCCAGCAGTCTGACTAGCGGGGGTTACTACGAGCAGTACTTC | CASSLTSGGYYEQYF
- | TRBJ1-3 | TRBD1 | TRBV6-2/TRBV6-3 | TGTGCCAGCAGTCCACAGGGGGCGCCCGGAAACACCATATATTTT | CASSPQGAPGNTIYF
- | TRBJ2-7 | - | TRBV4-1 | TGCGCCAGCAGCCAAGTTGAGTCGGGGTACGAGCAGTACTTC | CASSQVESGYEQYF
- | TRBJ2-3 | - | TRBV30 | TGTGCCTGGAGTACGCGCGGGGGCACAGATACGCAGTATTTT | CAWSTRGGTDTQYF
- | TRBJ2-5 | - | TRBV7-8 | TGTGCCAGCAGCTTAACCCTAAACGGTGGGACCCAGTACTTC | CASSLTLNGGTQYF
once | TRBJ2-5 | TRBD1 | TRBV5-4 | TGTGCCAGCAGCGTCTGGACAGGGCTTGGGGAGACCCAGTACTTC | CASSVWTGLGETQYF
- | TRBJ1-1 | - | TRBV3-1/TRBV3-2 | TGTGCCAGCAGCCAAGAGTTGCAGGACAGTGAAGCTTTCTTT | CASSQELQDSEAFF
- | TRBJ2-2 | - | TRBV9 | TGTGCCAGCAGCGTACGGGGGGCCTTTGGTGACGGGGAGCTGTTTTTT | CASSVRGAFGDGELFF
few | TRBJ2-7 | - | TRBV12-3/TRBV12-4 | TGTGCCAGCAGTTCCACTCTCGAGCAGTACTTC | CASSSTLEQYF
- | TRBJ2-1 | - | TRBV5-4 | TGTGCCAGCAGCTTGGCCGGGGGTCCCTCCTACAATGAGCAGTTCTTC | CASSLAGGPSYNEQFF
- | TRBJ1-2 | - | TRBV7-9 | TGTGCCAGCAGCCCTTTTAACAGGGTCCTCTATGGCTACACCTTC | CASSPFNRVLYGYTF
- | TRBJ1-3 | - | TRBV7-8 | TGTGCCAGCAGCTCAAACACGCCAGGGGTCGGAAACACCATATATTTT | CASSSNTPGVGNTIYF
- | TRBJ1-4 | TRBD1 | TRBV11-2 | TGTGCCAGCAGCCTAAGGGGGCTGGGGGAAAAACTGTTTTTT | CASSLRGLGEKLFF